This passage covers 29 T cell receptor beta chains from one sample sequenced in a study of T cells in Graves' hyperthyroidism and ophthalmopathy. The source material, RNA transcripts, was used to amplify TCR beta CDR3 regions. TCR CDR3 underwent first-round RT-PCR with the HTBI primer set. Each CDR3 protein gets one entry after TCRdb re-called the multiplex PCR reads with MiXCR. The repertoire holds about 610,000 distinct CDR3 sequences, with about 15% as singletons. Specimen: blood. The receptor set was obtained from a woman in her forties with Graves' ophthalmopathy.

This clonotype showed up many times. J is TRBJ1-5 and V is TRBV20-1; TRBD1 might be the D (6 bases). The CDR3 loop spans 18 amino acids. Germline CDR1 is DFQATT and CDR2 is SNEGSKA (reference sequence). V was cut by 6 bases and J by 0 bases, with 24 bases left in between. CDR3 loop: CSATDPGEVLYSNQPQHF. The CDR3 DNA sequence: TGCAGTGCCACCGACCCAGGGGAGGTTTTGTATAGCAATCAGCCCCAGCATTTT.

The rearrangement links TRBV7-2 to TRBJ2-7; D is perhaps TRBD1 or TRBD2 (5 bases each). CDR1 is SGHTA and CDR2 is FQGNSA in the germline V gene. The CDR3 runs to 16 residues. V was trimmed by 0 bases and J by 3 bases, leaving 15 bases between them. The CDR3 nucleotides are TGTGCCAGCAGCTTAGCCCTCAAGGGACCAAACTACGAGCAGTACTTC. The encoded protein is CASSLALKGPNYEQYF.

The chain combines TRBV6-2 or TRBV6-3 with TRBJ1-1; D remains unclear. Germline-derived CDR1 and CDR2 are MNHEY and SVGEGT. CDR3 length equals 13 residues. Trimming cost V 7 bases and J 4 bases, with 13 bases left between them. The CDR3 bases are TGTGCCAGCACCGGAACCCTCGCCACTGAAGCTTTCTTT. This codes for CASTGTLATEAFF.

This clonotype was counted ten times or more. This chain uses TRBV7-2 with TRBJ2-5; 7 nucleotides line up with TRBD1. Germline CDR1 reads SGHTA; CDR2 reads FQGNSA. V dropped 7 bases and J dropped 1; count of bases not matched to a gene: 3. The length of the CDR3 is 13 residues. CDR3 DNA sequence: TGTGCCAGCATTACAGGGGTCCAAGAGACCCAGTACTTC. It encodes CASITGVQETQYF.

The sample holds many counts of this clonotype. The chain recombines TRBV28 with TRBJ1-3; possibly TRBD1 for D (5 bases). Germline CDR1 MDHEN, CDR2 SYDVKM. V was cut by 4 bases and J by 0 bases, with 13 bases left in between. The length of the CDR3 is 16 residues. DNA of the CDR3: TGTGCCAGCAGTTGGGGCAATCGGGCCTCTGGAAACACCATATATTTT. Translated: CASSWGNRASGNTIYF.

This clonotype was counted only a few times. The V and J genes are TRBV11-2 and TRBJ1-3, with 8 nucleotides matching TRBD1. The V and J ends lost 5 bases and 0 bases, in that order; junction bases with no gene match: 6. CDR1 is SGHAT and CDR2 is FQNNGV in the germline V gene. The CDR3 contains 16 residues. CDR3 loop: CASSTTGGASGNTIYF. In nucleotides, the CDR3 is TGTGCCAGCAGCACAACAGGGGGGGCCTCTGGAAACACCATATATTTT.

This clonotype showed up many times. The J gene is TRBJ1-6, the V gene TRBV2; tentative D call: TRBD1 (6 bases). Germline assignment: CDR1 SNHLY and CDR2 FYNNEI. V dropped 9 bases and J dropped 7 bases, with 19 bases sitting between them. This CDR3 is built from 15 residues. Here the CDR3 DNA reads TGTGCCAGAAGTAAGTCCGGGACAAGAAATTCACCCCTCCACTTT. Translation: CARSKSGTRNSPLHF.

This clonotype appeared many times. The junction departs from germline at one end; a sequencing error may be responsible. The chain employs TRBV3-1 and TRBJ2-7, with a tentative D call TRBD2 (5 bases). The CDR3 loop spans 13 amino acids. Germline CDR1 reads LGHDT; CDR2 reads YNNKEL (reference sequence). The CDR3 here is CANSQGGGSKQYF. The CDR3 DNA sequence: TGTGCCAACAGCCAAGGCGGCGGGTCCAAGCAGTACTTC.

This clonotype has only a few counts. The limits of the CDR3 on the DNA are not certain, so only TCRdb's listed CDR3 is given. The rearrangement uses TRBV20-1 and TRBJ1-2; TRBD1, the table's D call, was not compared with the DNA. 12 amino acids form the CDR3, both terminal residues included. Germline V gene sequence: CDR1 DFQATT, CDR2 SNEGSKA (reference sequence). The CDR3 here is CSVPWGYYGCTF.

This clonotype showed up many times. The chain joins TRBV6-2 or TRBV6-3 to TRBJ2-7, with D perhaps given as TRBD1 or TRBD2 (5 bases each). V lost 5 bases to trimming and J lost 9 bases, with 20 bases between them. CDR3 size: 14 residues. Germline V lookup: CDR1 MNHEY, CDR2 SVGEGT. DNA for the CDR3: TGTGCCAGCAGTGCAGCCGGGACCCCCGACGGGCAGTACTTC. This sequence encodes CASSAAGTPDGQYF.

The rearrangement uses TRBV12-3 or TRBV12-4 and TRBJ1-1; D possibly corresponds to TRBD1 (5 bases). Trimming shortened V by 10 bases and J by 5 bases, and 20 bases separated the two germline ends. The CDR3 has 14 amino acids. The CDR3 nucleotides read TGTGCCAACCAAAAGGCCATCGGGGGGACTGAAGCTTTCTTT. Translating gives CANQKAIGGTEAFF.

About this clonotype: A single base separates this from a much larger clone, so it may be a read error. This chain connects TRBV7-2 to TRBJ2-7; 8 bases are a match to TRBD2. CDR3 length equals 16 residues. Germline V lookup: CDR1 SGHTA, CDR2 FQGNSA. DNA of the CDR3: TGTGCCAGCAGCCTTAGCTCGGGGACTAGAGGGTACGAGCGGTACTTC. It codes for CASSLSSGTRGYERYF.

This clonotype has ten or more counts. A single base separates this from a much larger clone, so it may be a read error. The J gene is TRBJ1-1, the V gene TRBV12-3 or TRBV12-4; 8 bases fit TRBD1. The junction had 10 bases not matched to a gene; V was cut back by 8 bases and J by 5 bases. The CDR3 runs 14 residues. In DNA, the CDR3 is TGTGCCAGCGGTACGACAGGGGTAGGAACTGAAGCTTTCTTT. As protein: CASGTTGVGTEAFF.

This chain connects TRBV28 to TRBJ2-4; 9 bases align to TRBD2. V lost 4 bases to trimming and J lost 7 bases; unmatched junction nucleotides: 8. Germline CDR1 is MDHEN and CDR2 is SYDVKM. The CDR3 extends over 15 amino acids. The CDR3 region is CASSSEGAGGNIQYF. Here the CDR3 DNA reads TGTGCCAGCAGTTCCGAAGGCGCGGGAGGGAACATTCAGTACTTC.

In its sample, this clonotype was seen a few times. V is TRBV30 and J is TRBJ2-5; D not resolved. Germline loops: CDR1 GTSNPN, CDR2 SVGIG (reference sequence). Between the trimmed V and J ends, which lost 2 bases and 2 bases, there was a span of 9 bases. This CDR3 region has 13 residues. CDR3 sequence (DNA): TGTGCCTGGAGTAACGGTTGGCAAGAGACCCAGTACTTC. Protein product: CAWSNGWQETQYF.

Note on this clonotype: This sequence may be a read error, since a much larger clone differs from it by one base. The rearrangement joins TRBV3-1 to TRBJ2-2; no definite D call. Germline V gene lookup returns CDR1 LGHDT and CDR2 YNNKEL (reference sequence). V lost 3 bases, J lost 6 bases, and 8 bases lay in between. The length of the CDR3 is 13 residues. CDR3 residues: CASSQAHAGELFF. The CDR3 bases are TGTGCCAGCAGCCAGGCACACGCCGGGGAGCTGTTTTTT.

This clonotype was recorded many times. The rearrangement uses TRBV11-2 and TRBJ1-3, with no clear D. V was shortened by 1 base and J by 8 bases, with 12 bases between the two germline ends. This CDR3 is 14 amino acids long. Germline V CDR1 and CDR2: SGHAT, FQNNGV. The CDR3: CASSLGTGSYTIYF. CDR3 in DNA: TGTGCCAGCAGCTTAGGTACCGGGTCATACACCATATATTTT.

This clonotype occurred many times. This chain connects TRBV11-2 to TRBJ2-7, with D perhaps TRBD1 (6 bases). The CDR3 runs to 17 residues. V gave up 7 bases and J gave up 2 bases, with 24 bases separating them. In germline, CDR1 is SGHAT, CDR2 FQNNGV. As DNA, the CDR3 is TGTGCCAGCACCCAGGGCCCCCTACAGGGCCGGACCTACGAGCAGTACTTC. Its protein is CASTQGPLQGRTYEQYF.

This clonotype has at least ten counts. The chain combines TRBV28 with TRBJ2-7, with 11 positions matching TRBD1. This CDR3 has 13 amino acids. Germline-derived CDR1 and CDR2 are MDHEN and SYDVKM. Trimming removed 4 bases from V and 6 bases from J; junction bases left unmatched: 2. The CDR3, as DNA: TGTGCCAGCAGTTGGACAGGGGGCGTCGAGCAGTACTTC. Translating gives CASSWTGGVEQYF.

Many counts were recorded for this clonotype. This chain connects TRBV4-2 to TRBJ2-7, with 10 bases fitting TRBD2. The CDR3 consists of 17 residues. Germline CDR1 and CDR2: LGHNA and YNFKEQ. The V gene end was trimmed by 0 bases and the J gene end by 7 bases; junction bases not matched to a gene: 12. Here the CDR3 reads CASSQDRVAGGLEEQYF. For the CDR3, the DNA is TGTGCCAGCAGCCAAGATCGGGTAGCGGGAGGCCTAGAGGAGCAGTACTTC.

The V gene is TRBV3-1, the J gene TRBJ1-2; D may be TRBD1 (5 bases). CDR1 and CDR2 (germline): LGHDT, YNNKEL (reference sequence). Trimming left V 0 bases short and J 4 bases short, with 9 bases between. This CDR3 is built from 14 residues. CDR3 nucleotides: TGTGCCAGCAGCCAAGACACAGGTGCCTATGGCTACACCTTC. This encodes CASSQDTGAYGYTF.

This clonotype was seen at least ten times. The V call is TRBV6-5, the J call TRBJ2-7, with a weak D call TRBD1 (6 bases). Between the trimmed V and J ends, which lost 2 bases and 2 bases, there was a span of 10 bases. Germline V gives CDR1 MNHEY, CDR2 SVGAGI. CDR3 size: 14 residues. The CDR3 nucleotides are TGTGCCAGCAGTTACCGGGACAAACCCTACGAGCAGTACTTC. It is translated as CASSYRDKPYEQYF.

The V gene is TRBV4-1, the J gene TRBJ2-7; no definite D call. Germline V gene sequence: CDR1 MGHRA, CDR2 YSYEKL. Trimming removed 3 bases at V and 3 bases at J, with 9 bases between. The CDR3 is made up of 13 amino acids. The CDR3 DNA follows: TGCGCCAGCAGCCATGTGGCAGACTACGAGCAGTACTTC. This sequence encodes CASSHVADYEQYF.

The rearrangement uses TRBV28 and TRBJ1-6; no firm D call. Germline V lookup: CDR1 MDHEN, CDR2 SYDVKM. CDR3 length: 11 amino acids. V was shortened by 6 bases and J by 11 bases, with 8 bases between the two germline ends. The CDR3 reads CASRNLTPLHF. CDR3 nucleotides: TGTGCCAGCAGGAATCTGACACCCCTCCACTTT.

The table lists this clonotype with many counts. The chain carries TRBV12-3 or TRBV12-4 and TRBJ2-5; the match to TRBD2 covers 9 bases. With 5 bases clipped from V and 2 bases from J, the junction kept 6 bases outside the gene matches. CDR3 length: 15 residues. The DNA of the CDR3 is TGTGCCAGCAGTATCTATAGCGGGGGACAAGAGACCCAGTACTTC. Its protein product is CASSIYSGGQETQYF.

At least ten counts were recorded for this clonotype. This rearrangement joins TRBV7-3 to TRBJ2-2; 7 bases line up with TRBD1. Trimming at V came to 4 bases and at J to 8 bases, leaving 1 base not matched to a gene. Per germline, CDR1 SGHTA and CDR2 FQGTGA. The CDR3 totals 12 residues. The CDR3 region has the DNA TGTGCCAGCAGCTGGGGACAGGGGGAGCTGTTTTTT. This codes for CASSWGQGELFF.

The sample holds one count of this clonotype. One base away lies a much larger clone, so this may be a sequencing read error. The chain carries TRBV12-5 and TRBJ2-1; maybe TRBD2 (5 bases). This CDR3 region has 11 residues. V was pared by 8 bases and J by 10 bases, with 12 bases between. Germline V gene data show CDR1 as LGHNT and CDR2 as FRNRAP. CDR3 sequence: CASRELGEQFF. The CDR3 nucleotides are TGTGCTAGTCGGGAATTGGGCGAGCAGTTCTTC.

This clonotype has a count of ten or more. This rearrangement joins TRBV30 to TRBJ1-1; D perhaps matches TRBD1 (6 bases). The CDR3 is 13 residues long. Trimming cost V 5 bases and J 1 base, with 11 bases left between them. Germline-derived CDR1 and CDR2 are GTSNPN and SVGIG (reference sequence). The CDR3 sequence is CAWDRGQNTEAFF. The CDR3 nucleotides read TGTGCCTGGGACCGGGGACAGAACACTGAAGCTTTCTTT.

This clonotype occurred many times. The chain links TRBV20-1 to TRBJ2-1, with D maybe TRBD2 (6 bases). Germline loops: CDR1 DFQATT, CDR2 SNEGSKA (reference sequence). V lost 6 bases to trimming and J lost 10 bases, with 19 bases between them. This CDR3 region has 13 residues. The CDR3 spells CSAPTGGGEEQFF. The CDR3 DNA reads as TGCAGTGCCCCGACCGGGGGAGGCGAAGAGCAGTTCTTC.